This T cell receptor beta chain was retrieved from a study of T cells in localized non-small cell lung cancer. About this clone: This same CDR3 is encoded by further DNA sequences in the sample.

The data were produced by immunoSEQ multiplex PCR, yet TCRdb's version contains in-frame clones alone and is incomplete. The sample lists about 34,000 clones, over 65% occurring once. In germline, CDR1 is SQVTM, CDR2 ANQGSEA. J gave up 2 bases and V 4 bases, and 8 bases lay outside the gene matches. The CDR3 totals 16 residues. Sequencing used peripheral blood, obtained before any cancer treatment. The receptor's source is a male donor older than 55 with stage II squamous cell lung carcinoma. J is TRBJ2-6 and V is TRBV29-1; 7 bases match TRBD2. The CDR3 protein is CSVVGDRGAGANVLTF. The DNA for the CDR3 is TGCAGCGTTGTGGGGGACCGGGGGGCTGGGGCCAACGTCCTGACTTTC.